Given below is one T cell receptor beta chain in context. The data originate from a study of blood T cell repertoires in COVID-19. Germline CDR1 MNHEY, CDR2 SVGAGI. Losses at the gene ends were 1 base for V and 5 bases for J; bases not matched to a gene: 2. The CDR3 loop spans 14 amino acids. The method was immunoSEQ multiplex PCR; TCRdb's version includes in-frame clones alone and lacks a portion of them. The repertoire holds 130,000 or so clones, with around 86% as singletons. The chain carries TRBV6-5 and TRBJ2-1; 7 bases align to TRBD1. The sequenced sample consisted of peripheral blood. This clonotype originated in a human donor in a cohort sampled during active COVID-19. The CDR3 coding sequence is TGTGCCAGCAGTTACTATGGGACAGACAATGAGCAGTTCTTC. Translated, it gives CASSYYGTDNEQFF.